This T cell receptor (beta chain) originates from a study of blood T cell repertoires in COVID-19. Method: immunoSEQ multiplex PCR; TCRdb's copy keeps in-frame clones and lacks some. The sample carries about 50,000 clones, approximately 88% recorded once. V was clipped by 5 bases and J by 3 bases, with 17 bases between them. The germline V gene encodes CDR1 SGHAT and CDR2 FQNNGV. This CDR3 spans 15 amino acids. The sequence was obtained from a human donor in a cohort sampled during active COVID-19. The sample comprised peripheral blood. This chain uses TRBV11-2 with TRBJ2-7; TRBD1 is a possible D gene (5 bases). As DNA, the CDR3 is TGTGCCAGCAGCCCATTTACCGACAGTATCTACGAGCAGTACTTC. Residues: CASSPFTDSIYEQYF.